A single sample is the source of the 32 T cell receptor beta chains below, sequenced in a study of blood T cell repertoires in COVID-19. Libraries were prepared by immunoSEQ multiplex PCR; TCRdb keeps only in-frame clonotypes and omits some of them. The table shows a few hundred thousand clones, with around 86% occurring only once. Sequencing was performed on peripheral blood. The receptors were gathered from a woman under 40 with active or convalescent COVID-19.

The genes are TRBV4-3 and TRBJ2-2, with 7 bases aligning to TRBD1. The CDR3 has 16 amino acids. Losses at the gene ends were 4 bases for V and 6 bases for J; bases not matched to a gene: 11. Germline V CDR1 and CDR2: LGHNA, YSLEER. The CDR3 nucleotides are TGCGCCAGCAGCCCGACAGGGAGACGGGTCGCCGGGGAGCTGTTTTTT. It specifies CASSPTGRRVAGELFF.

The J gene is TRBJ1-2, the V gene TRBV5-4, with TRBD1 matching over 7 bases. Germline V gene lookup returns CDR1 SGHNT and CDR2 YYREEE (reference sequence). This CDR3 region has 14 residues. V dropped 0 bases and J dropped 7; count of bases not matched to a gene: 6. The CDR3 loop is CASSLDRGQVGYTF. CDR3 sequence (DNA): TGTGCCAGCAGCTTGGATAGGGGGCAGGTTGGCTACACCTTC. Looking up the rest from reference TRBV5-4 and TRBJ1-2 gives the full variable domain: ETGVTQSPTHLIKTRGQQVTLRCSSQSGHNTVSWYQQALGQGPQFIFQYYREEENGRGNFPPRFSGLQFPNYSSELNVNALELDDSALYLCASSLDRGQVGYTFGSGTRLTVV.

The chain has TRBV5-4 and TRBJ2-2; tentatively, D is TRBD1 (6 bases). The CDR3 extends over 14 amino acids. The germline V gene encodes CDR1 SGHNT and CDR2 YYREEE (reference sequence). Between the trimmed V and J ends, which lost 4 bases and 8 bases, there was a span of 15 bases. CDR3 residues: CASSGRDTLGELFF. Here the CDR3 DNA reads TGTGCCAGCAGCGGCCGGGACACCTTAGGGGAGCTGTTTTTT.

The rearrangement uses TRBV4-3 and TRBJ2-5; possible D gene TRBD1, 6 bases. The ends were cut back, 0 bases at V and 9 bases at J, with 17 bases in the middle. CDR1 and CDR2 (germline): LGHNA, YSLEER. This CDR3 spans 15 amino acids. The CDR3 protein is CASSQDPTGSGAQYF. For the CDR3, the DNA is TGCGCCAGCAGCCAAGATCCGACAGGATCTGGGGCCCAGTACTTC.

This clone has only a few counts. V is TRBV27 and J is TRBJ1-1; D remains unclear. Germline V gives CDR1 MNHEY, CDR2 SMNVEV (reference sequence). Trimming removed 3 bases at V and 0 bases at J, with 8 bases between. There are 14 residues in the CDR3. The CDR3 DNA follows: TGTGCCAGCAGTTTGCAGGCATTGAACACTGAAGCTTTCTTT. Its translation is CASSLQALNTEAFF.

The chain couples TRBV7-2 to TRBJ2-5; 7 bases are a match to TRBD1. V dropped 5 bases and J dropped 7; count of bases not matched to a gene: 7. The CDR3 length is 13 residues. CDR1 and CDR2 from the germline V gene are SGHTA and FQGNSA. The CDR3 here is CASSPQGFRTQYF. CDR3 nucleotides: TGTGCCAGCAGCCCACAGGGGTTTAGGACCCAGTACTTC.

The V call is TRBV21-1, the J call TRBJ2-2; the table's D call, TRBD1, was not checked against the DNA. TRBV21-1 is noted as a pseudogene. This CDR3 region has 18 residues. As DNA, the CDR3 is TGTGCCAGCAGCAAAGGGGAGAGGGGTCAGGGGAGCACCGGGGAGCTGTTTTTT. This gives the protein CASSKGERGQGSTGELFF.

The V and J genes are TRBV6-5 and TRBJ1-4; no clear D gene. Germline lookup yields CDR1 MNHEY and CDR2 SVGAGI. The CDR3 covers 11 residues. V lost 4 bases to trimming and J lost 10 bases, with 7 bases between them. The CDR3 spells CASSSVGKLFF. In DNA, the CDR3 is TGTGCCAGCAGTTCAGTTGGAAAACTGTTTTTT.

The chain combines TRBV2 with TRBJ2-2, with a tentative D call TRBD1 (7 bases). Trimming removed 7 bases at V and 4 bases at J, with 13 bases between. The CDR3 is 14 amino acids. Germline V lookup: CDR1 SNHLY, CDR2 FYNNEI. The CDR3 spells CASISGGLTGELFF. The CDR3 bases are TGTGCCAGCATATCAGGGGGACTCACCGGGGAGCTGTTTTTT.

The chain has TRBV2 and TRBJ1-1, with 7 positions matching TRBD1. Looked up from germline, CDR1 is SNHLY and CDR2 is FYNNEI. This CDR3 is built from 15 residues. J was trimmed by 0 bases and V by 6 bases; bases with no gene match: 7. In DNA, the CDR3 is TGTGCCAGCAGAGGCAGGGGGTGGGTGAACACTGAAGCTTTCTTT. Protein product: CASRGRGWVNTEAFF.

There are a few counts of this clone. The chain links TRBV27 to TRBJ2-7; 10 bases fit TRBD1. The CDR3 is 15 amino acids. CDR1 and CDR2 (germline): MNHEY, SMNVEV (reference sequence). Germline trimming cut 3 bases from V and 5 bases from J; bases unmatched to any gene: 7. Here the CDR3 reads CASSFVGQGSNEQYF. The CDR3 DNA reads TGTGCCAGCAGTTTTGTGGGACAGGGGTCGAACGAGCAGTACTTC.

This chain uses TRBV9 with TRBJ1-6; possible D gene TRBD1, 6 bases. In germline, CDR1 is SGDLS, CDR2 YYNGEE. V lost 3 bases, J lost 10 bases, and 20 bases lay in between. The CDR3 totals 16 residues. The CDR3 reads CASSADPGGRGSPLHF. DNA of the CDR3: TGTGCCAGCAGCGCCGACCCCGGGGGGCGAGGATCACCCCTCCACTTT.

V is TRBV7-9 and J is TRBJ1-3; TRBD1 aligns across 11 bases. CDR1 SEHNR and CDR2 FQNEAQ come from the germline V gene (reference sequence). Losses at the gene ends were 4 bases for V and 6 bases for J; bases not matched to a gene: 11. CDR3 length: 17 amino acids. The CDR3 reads CASSWKIGQGAENTIYF. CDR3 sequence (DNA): TGTGCCAGCAGCTGGAAAATTGGACAGGGGGCGGAAAACACCATATATTTT.

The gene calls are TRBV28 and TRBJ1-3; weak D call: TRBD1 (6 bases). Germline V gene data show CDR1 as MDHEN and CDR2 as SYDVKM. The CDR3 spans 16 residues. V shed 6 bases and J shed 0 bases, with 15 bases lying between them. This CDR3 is CASRLETGFSGNTIYF. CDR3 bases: TGTGCCAGCAGACTCGAGACAGGTTTCTCTGGAAACACCATATATTTT.

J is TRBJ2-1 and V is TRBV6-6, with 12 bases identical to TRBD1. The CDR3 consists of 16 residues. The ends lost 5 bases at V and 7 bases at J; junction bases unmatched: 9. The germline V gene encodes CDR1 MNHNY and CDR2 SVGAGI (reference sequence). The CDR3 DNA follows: TGTGCCAGCAGTCGAGGTGTGGGACAGGGGGCGAATGAGCAGTTCTTC. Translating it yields CASSRGVGQGANEQFF.

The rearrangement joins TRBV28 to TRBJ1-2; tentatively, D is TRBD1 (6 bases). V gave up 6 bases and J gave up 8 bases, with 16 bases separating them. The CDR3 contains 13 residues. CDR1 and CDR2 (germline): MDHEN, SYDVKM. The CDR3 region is CASSLNRVGGYTF. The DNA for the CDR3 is TGTGCCAGCAGCCTGAACAGGGTTGGAGGCTACACCTTC.

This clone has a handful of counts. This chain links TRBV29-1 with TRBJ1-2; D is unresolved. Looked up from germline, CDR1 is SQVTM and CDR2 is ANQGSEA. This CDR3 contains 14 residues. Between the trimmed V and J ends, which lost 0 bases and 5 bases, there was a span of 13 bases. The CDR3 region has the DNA TGCAGCGTTGAAGATGACGGCCTAGGATATGGCTACACCTTC. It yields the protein CSVEDDGLGYGYTF.

The CDR3 sequence: CATSSPSGTKYNEQFF. The CDR3 DNA sequence: TGTGCCACCAGCAGCCCCTCCGGGACTAAATACAATGAGCAGTTCTTC. The chain combines TRBV15 with TRBJ2-1; TRBD2 matches 7 bases. Looked up from germline, CDR1 is LNHNV and CDR2 is YYDKDF (reference sequence). Unmatched junction bases numbered 9, after V lost 3 bases and J lost 4 bases. The CDR3 is 16 residues long.

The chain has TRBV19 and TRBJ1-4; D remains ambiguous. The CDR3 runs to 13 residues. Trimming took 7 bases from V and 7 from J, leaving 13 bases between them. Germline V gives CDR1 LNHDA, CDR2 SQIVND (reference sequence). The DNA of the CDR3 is TGTGCCAGTACCCAGCGAGTGGGTGAAAAACTGTTTTTT. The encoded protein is CASTQRVGEKLFF.

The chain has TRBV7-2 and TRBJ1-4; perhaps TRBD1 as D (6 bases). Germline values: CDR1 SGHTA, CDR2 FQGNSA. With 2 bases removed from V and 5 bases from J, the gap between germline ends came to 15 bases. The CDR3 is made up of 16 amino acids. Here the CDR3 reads CASSLWGGSLNEKLFF. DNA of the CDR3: TGTGCCAGCAGCTTATGGGGGGGCAGCCTAAATGAAAAACTGTTTTTT.

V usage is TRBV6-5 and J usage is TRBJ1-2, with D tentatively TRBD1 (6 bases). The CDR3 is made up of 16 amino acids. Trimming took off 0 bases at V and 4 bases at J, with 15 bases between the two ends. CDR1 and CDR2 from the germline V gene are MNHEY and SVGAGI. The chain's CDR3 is CASSYSTGGAGYGYTF. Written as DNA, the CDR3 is TGTGCCAGCAGTTACTCCACCGGGGGGGCTGGCTATGGCTACACCTTC.

The CDR3 sequence is CASSLLQQIMNTEAFF. The CDR3, as DNA: TGTGCCAGCAGCTTACTACAGCAAATTATGAACACTGAAGCTTTCTTT. The rearrangement uses TRBV7-8 and TRBJ1-1; D is undetermined. CDR1 SGHVS and CDR2 FQNEAQ come from the germline V gene. The CDR3 loop spans 16 amino acids. Trimming removed 2 bases at V and 0 bases at J, with 13 bases between.

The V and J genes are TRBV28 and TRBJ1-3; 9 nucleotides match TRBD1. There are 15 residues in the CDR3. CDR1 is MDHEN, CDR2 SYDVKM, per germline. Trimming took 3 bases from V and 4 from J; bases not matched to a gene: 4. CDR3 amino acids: CASSFPDRGGNTIYF. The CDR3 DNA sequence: TGTGCCAGCAGTTTTCCCGACAGGGGGGGAAACACCATATATTTT.

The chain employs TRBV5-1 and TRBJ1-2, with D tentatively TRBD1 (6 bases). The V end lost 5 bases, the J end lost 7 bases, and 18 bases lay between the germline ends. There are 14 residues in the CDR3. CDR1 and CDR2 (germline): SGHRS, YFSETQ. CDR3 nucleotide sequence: TGCGCCAGCAGAGATGCGATGGGGGCGAGTGGCTACACCTTC. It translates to CASRDAMGASGYTF.

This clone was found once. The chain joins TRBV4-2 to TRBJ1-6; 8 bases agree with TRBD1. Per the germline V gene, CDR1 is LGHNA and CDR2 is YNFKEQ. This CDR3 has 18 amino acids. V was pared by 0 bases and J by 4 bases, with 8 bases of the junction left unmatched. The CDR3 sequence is CASSQDPRQGFYNSPLHF. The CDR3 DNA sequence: TGTGCCAGCAGCCAAGACCCTCGACAGGGGTTTTATAATTCACCCCTCCACTTT.

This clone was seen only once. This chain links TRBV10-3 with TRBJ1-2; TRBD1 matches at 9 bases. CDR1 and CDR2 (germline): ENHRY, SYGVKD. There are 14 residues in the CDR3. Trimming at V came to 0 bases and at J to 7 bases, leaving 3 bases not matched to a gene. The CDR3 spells CAISESRQGVGYTF. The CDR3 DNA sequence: TGTGCCATCAGTGAGTCGCGACAGGGGGTTGGCTACACCTTC.

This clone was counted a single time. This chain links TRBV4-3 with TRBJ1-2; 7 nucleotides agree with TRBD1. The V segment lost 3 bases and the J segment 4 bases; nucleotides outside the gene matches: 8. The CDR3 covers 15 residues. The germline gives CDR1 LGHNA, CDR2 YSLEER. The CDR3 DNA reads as TGCGCCAGCAGCCAGGACCCCGGACAGGCCTATGGCTACACCTTC. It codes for CASSQDPGQAYGYTF.

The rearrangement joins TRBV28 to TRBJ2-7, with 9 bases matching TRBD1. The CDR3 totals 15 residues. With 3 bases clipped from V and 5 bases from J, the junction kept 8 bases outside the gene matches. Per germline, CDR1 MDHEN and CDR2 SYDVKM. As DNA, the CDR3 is TGTGCCAGCAGTTTGGTGGGACAGGGAGGGGACGAGCAGTACTTC. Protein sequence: CASSLVGQGGDEQYF.

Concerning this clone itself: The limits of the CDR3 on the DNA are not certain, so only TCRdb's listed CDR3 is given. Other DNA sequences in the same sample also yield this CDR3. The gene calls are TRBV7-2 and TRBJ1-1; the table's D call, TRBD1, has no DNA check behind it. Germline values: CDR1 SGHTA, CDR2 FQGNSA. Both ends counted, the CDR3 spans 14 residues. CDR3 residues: CASSFAGGNTEAFF.

The CDR3 sequence: CASTFRGFSPLHF. CDR3 bases: TGTGCCAGCACCTTCAGGGGGTTTTCACCCCTCCACTTT. This chain connects TRBV28 to TRBJ1-6, with 7 bases lining up with TRBD1. Germline CDR1 MDHEN, CDR2 SYDVKM. This CDR3 spans 13 amino acids. J gave up 9 bases and V 7 bases, and 6 bases lay outside the gene matches.

This CDR3 is CASSLTGDQPQHF. CDR3 sequence (DNA): TGTGCCAGCTCACTCACAGGGGATCAGCCCCAGCATTTT. The V gene is TRBV18, the J gene TRBJ1-5; 7 bases line up with TRBD1. The germline CDR1 and CDR2 sequences are KGHSH and LQKENI. With V trimmed by 4 bases and J by 5 bases, 2 bases remained unmatched. The length of the CDR3 is 13 residues.

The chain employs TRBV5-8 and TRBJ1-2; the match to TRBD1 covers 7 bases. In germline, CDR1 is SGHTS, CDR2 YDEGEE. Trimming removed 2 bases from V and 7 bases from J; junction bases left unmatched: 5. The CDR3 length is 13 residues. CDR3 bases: TGTGCCAGCAGCTTAAGAAGGGGGCCTGGCTACACCTTC. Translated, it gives CASSLRRGPGYTF.